This record concerns one TCR beta chain sequence. Antigen: not known. TCR beta CDR3 region amplification was performed from RNA transcripts. TCR CDR3 underwent first-round RT-PCR with the HTBI primer set. TCRdb redid the calling of the multiplex PCR reads with MiXCR, one entry per CDR3 protein. The sample has about 500,000 distinct CDR3 sequences, approximately 49% seen once; the top ten hold 35% to 50%. Uncontrolled infections, other autoimmune diseases, pregnancy or lactation led to exclusion of patients. This entry belongs to a study of T cells in Graves' hyperthyroidism and ophthalmopathy. Study-level points and caveats: Blood held most thyroid clonotypes expanded above 0.001 frequency.

This clonotype was sampled from an adult woman with Graves' disease, either hyperthyroidism or ophthalmopathy (not recorded which). What was sequenced was peripheral blood or thyroid tissue (not recorded which).

The CDR3 loop is CASSETDQNTGELFF. The CDR3 nucleotides read TGTGCCAGCAGTGAGACAGACCAGAACACCGGGGAGCTGTTTTTT. The V and J genes are TRBV2 and TRBJ2-2; a possible D gene is TRBD1 (5 bases). Germline V gene data show CDR1 as SNHLY and CDR2 as FYNNEI. Trimming took off 3 bases at V and 1 base at J, with 9 bases between the two ends. The CDR3 contains 15 residues.